This T cell receptor (beta chain) was retrieved from a study of OX40 agonist ivuxolimab in advanced cancers. Overall study context: Patients were infused with ivuxolimab every 2 weeks at 0.01 to 10 mg/kg. Melanoma, hepatocellular carcinoma, head and neck or renal cell cancer occurred in dose-escalation patients.

Some clones are missing from TCRdb's copy, which holds only in-frame ones; the method was immunoSEQ multiplex PCR. This sample has under 80,000 clones, with about 88% found just once. The CDR3 loop spans 16 amino acids. Trimming removed 3 bases from V and 4 bases from J; junction bases left unmatched: 8. The germline gives CDR1 MGHRA, CDR2 YSYEKL. J is TRBJ2-2 and V is TRBV4-1; 7 bases align to TRBD2. The starting material was CD4+ or CD8+ T cells sorted from blood, obtained in a trial of the OX40 agonist ivuxolimab. The source is an adult with an advanced solid tumor such as melanoma, head and neck, liver or kidney cancer. This CDR3 is CASSHEGTTSTGELFF. The CDR3 DNA reads as TGCGCCAGCAGCCACGAAGGGACTACGAGCACCGGGGAGCTGTTTTTT.